These 30 T cell receptor beta chains were all obtained from the same sample, sequenced in a study of shared clonotypes between healthy human individuals (dated by TCRdb to the early 2020s). Receptor amplification or capture employed the immunoSEQ multiplex PCR assay. TCRdb stores this immuneACCESS table with in-frame sequences only. Part of the clones is absent; in the studies checked, under half of the shortfall reflects unresolved V genes, and no reason is known for the rest. The sample table lists some 1 million clones, approximately 72% of them with a count of one. The ten most abundant clones make up roughly 1.4% of the sample. Material for sequencing was memory CD4+ T cells sorted from blood. The cell subset or site tag for this specimen amounts to: CD45RA-negative fraction. These receptors came from a man aged 18-30 years in good health.

This clone was recorded many times. The sample holds other DNA sequences that translate to the same CDR3. The chain has TRBV29-1 and TRBJ1-1; D gene ambiguous. The V gene lost 3 bases and the J gene lost 5 bases, with 10 bases spanning the gap. The V gene's germline CDR1 is SQVTM and CDR2 ANQGSEA. The CDR3 covers 12 residues. The CDR3 loop is CSVERSGTEAFF. CDR3 DNA sequence: TGCAGCGTTGAGAGGAGCGGGACTGAAGCTTTCTTT.

Concerning this clone: With only one base between it and a far larger clone, this is likely a read error. The chain couples TRBV20-1 to TRBJ1-2; TRBD1 matches at 7 bases. The germline gives CDR1 DFQATT, CDR2 SNEGSKA (reference sequence). Trimming cost V 5 bases and J 4 bases; bases outside gene matches: 1. This CDR3 contains 11 residues. The CDR3 bases are TGCAGTGCTTCAGGGGGCTATGGCTACACCTTC. Its protein is CSASGGYGYTF.

This clone was found a few times. Distinct nucleotide sequences in the sample also encode this CDR3. The J gene is TRBJ1-2, the V gene TRBV7-2; 10 bases are shared with TRBD1. The germline CDR1 and CDR2 sequences are SGHTA and FQGNSA. V shed 5 bases and J 4 bases; nucleotides not matched to a gene: 4. This CDR3 spans 14 amino acids. DNA of the CDR3: TGTGCCAGCAGCCGGGACAGGGGTCCCTATGGCTACACCTTC. Amino acid sequence: CASSRDRGPYGYTF.

The chain uses TRBV27 and TRBJ1-1; D uncertain. CDR3 size: 14 residues. The V gene lost 5 bases and the J gene lost 0 bases, with 10 bases spanning the gap. Germline lookup yields CDR1 MNHEY and CDR2 SMNVEV (reference sequence). CDR3 residues: CASSPSTLNTEAFF. DNA for the CDR3: TGTGCCAGCAGTCCTTCTACACTGAACACTGAAGCTTTCTTT.

This chain links TRBV6-6 with TRBJ2-7, with 8 bases that match TRBD1. CDR3 length: 14 residues. CDR1 is MNHNY, CDR2 SVGAGI, per germline (reference sequence). The junction had 3 bases not matched to a gene; V was cut back by 5 bases and J by 0 bases. The CDR3 DNA follows: TGTGCCAGCAGTGGACAGGGTATCTCCTACGAGCAGTACTTC. Translating it yields CASSGQGISYEQYF.

This clone was recorded once. V usage is TRBV19 and J usage is TRBJ1-6, with 9 bases identical to TRBD1. CDR3 length equals 15 residues. V shed 8 bases and J 7 bases; nucleotides not matched to a gene: 9. The germline CDR1 and CDR2 sequences are LNHDA and SQIVND (reference sequence). DNA for the CDR3: TGTGCCAGTCGTGACAGGGGGTCTGTAAATTCACCCCTCCACTTT. Translation gives CASRDRGSVNSPLHF. The full variable domain, rest sourced from reference TRBV19 and TRBJ1-6, is DGGITQSPKYLFRKEGQNVTLSCEQNLNHDAMYWYRQDPGQGLRLIYYSQIVNDFQKGDIAEGYSVSREKKESFPLTVTSAQKNPTAFYLCASRDRGSVNSPLHFGNGTRLTVT.

This clone was found a few times. The V call is TRBV6-1, the J call TRBJ1-1, with D unclear. This CDR3 has 12 residues. CDR1 and CDR2 from the germline V gene are MNHNS and SASEGT. Trimming pared 8 bases from V and 0 bases from J, leaving 7 bases between. The CDR3 nucleotides read TGTGCCAGCGGATTATTGAACACTGAAGCTTTCTTT. This translates into CASGLLNTEAFF.

The rearrangement joins TRBV5-1 to TRBJ2-3; D might be TRBD1 or TRBD2, each matching 5 bases. This CDR3 is built from 16 residues. Germline V gene sequence: CDR1 SGHRS, CDR2 YFSETQ. V was cut by 0 bases and J by 2 bases, with 13 bases left in between. This CDR3 reads CASSLEGRPFTDTQYF. The CDR3 coding sequence is TGCGCCAGCAGCTTGGAGGGACGCCCTTTCACAGATACGCAGTATTTT.

V is TRBV5-4 and J is TRBJ1-1; D is possibly TRBD1 (6 bases). With 0 bases removed from V and 5 bases from J, the gap between germline ends came to 11 bases. From germline, CDR1 is SGHNT and CDR2 YYREEE (reference sequence). The CDR3 is 14 amino acids. The CDR3 DNA reads as TGTGCCAGCAGCTTGGGGGGGCCCGTGACTGAAGCTTTCTTT. This encodes CASSLGGPVTEAFF.

The rearrangement joins TRBV6-6 to TRBJ2-7; tentatively, D is TRBD1 (6 bases). Deletions cut 4 bases from V and 2 bases from J, with 18 bases between. Germline CDR1 and CDR2: MNHNY and SVGAGI (reference sequence). This CDR3 spans 16 amino acids. The CDR3 is CASSFPQMGAPYEQYF. DNA of the CDR3: TGTGCCAGCAGTTTCCCCCAGATGGGGGCCCCCTACGAGCAGTACTTC.

Notes on this clone: Other DNA sequences in this specimen translate into the identical CDR3. This chain joins TRBV7-8 and TRBJ1-3, with D tentatively TRBD1 (6 bases). Trimming cost V 1 base and J 2 bases, with 6 bases left between them. This CDR3 contains 14 residues. CDR1 and CDR2 from the germline V gene are SGHVS and FQNEAQ. This CDR3 is CASSLGTAGNTIYF. The CDR3 DNA follows: TGTGCCAGCAGCTTAGGGACAGCTGGAAACACCATATATTTT.

V is TRBV18 and J is TRBJ2-7; a possible D gene is TRBD1 (6 bases). The germline V gene encodes CDR1 KGHSH and CDR2 LQKENI. V was pared by 3 bases and J by 3 bases, with 15 bases between. The CDR3 covers 15 residues. The CDR3 coding sequence is TGTGCCAGCTCACCTTCCAGACAGGCGCTCTACGAGCAGTACTTC. It codes for CASSPSRQALYEQYF. The entire variable domain, with the rest obtained from reference TRBV18 and TRBJ2-7, is as follows: NAGVMQNPRHLVRRRGQEARLRCSPMKGHSHVYWYRQLPEEGLKFMVYLQKENIIDESGMPKERFSAEFPKEGPSILRIQQVVRGDSAAYFCASSPSRQALYEQYFGPGTRLTVT.

The gene calls are TRBV4-2 and TRBJ1-4; D is perhaps TRBD1 (5 bases). Germline-derived CDR1 and CDR2 are LGHNA and YNFKEQ. There are 14 residues in the CDR3. Trimming removed 3 bases at V and 5 bases at J, with 10 bases between. CDR3 amino acids: CASSQEWGNEKLFF. Here the CDR3 DNA reads TGTGCCAGCAGCCAGGAGTGGGGGAATGAAAAACTGTTTTTT.

The V and J genes are TRBV6-5 and TRBJ2-5, with 8 bases aligning to TRBD1. CDR1 MNHEY and CDR2 SVGAGI come from the germline V gene. The CDR3 is made up of 15 amino acids. J lost 9 bases, V lost 5 bases, and 14 bases had no gene match. CDR3 sequence reads: CASSGGQEKLRAQYF. The CDR3 coding sequence is TGTGCCAGCAGTGGGGGACAGGAAAAACTTCGGGCCCAGTACTTC.

This sequence joins TRBV18 and TRBJ1-2; tentatively, D is TRBD1 (5 bases). The CDR3 has 14 residues. Per the germline V gene, CDR1 is KGHSH and CDR2 is LQKENI. V lost 0 bases to trimming and J lost 4 bases, with 9 bases between them. In nucleotides, the CDR3 is TGTGCCAGCTCACCACCGAACACAGGCTATGGCTACACCTTC. Translated, it gives CASSPPNTGYGYTF.

The chain employs TRBV19 and TRBJ2-7; a possible D gene is TRBD1 (6 bases). In germline, CDR1 is LNHDA, CDR2 SQIVND (reference sequence). The CDR3 is made up of 14 amino acids. Trimming pared 5 bases from V and 2 bases from J, leaving 13 bases between. The CDR3 here is CASSHTSGAYEQYF. CDR3 DNA: TGTGCCAGTAGTCATACATCAGGGGCCTACGAGCAGTACTTC.

This sequence joins TRBV6-1 and TRBJ1-6; the match to TRBD1 covers 7 bases. Germline V gives CDR1 MNHNS, CDR2 SASEGT. Trimming removed 4 bases from V and 6 bases from J; junction bases left unmatched: 3. CDR3 length equals 14 residues. CDR3 sequence reads: CASSGTGSNSPLHF. The CDR3 nucleotides are TGTGCCAGCAGTGGGACAGGCTCTAATTCACCCCTCCACTTT.

The chain employs TRBV28 and TRBJ2-4; D is possibly TRBD1 or TRBD2 (5 bases each). The germline V gene has CDR1 MDHEN and CDR2 SYDVKM. This CDR3 is built from 15 residues. V gave up 4 bases and J gave up 0 bases, with 10 bases separating them. The CDR3: CASSSTGLAKNIQYF. As DNA, the CDR3 is TGTGCCAGCAGTTCTACAGGACTAGCCAAAAACATTCAGTACTTC.

The J gene is TRBJ2-7, the V gene TRBV27; the D gene is possibly TRBD1 (6 bases). In germline, CDR1 is MNHEY, CDR2 SMNVEV (reference sequence). The CDR3 has 14 residues. V lost 5 bases and J 2 bases, leaving 13 bases between the germline ends. The CDR3 nucleotides read TGTGCCAGCAGTCCCCGGGACATCCCCTACGAGCAGTACTTC. Translated, it gives CASSPRDIPYEQYF.

This clone occurred a few times. The genes are TRBV27 and TRBJ1-2; unclear D gene. CDR1 MNHEY and CDR2 SMNVEV come from the germline V gene (reference sequence). The length of the CDR3 is 16 residues. V lost 3 bases and J 4 bases, leaving 18 bases between the germline ends. The CDR3 here is CASSFSGSWAGYGYTF. CDR3 nucleotide sequence: TGTGCCAGCAGTTTTAGCGGGTCTTGGGCCGGCTATGGCTACACCTTC.

The CDR3 bases are TGTGCCAGTATGACAGGGGCTACGAACACCGGGGAGCTGTTTTTT. Translation: CASMTGATNTGELFF. The genes are TRBV7-9 and TRBJ2-2; 8 bases fit TRBD1. CDR1 and CDR2 from the germline V gene are SEHNR and FQNEAQ (reference sequence). CDR3 length equals 15 residues. V lost 9 bases to trimming and J lost 0 bases; unmatched junction nucleotides: 6.

V gene TRBV18 combines with J gene TRBJ1-4; D gene unclear. This CDR3 contains 14 residues. CDR1 KGHSH and CDR2 LQKENI come from the germline V gene. Trimming stripped 3 bases from V and 5 bases from J, with 10 bases between. CDR3 sequence reads: CASSPVHGNEKLFF. The CDR3 region has the DNA TGTGCCAGCTCACCGGTACATGGAAATGAAAAACTGTTTTTT. Full variable domain (missing parts from reference TRBV18 and TRBJ1-4): NAGVMQNPRHLVRRRGQEARLRCSPMKGHSHVYWYRQLPEEGLKFMVYLQKENIIDESGMPKERFSAEFPKEGPSILRIQQVVRGDSAAYFCASSPVHGNEKLFFGSGTQLSVL.

Remarks on this clone: One end of the junction does not line up with germline, which may come from a read error. The genes are TRBV10-3 and TRBJ1-2, with 9 positions matching TRBD1. Germline values: CDR1 ENHRY, CDR2 SYGVKD. The CDR3 extends over 13 amino acids. CDR3 protein: CAISGDGDRALPF. The CDR3 DNA reads as TGTGCCATCAGTGGTGATGGGGACAGGGCTTTACCCTTC.

The V call is TRBV7-2, the J call TRBJ2-1; 9 nucleotides align to TRBD1. In germline, CDR1 is SGHTA, CDR2 FQGNSA. The ends lost 2 bases at V and 7 bases at J; junction bases unmatched: 6. The CDR3 is 15 amino acids. CDR3 sequence: CASSLTSGTGNEQFF. DNA of the CDR3: TGTGCCAGCAGCTTAACATCGGGGACAGGGAATGAGCAGTTCTTC.

The chain links TRBV9 to TRBJ1-6; D possibly corresponds to TRBD1 (5 bases). The CDR3 runs 14 residues. From germline, CDR1 is SGDLS and CDR2 YYNGEE. Trimming took 1 base from V and 9 from J, leaving 11 bases between them. The CDR3: CASSVRQLPSPLHF. As DNA, the CDR3 is TGTGCCAGCAGCGTAAGACAGTTACCTTCACCCCTCCACTTT. Using reference TRBV9 and TRBJ1-6 for the parts outside the CDR3, the full variable domain is DSGVTQTPKHLITATGQRVTLRCSPRSGDLSVYWYQQSLDQGLQFLIQYYNGEERAKGNILERFSAQQFPDLHSELNLSSLELGDSALYFCASSVRQLPSPLHFGNGTRLTVT.

The CDR3 reads CASSSVGRDNSPLHF. The DNA of the CDR3 is TGTGCCAGCAGCTCCGTGGGACGGGATAATTCACCCCTCCACTTT. The V call is TRBV5-6, the J call TRBJ1-6, with D perhaps matching TRBD1 (5 bases). The CDR3 runs 15 residues. V was shortened by 3 bases and J by 5 bases, with 12 bases between the two germline ends. CDR1 and CDR2 from the germline V gene are SGHDT and YYEEEE.

This clone has at least ten counts. This rearrangement joins TRBV19 to TRBJ1-1; D gene unclear. Germline loops: CDR1 LNHDA, CDR2 SQIVND (reference sequence). The CDR3 has 13 residues. Trimming left V 3 bases short and J 3 bases short, with 8 bases between. Written as DNA, the CDR3 is TGTGCCAGTAGTATGACAATAGACACTGAAGCTTTCTTT. Translating it yields CASSMTIDTEAFF.

This chain uses TRBV5-6 with TRBJ2-5, with 9 bases aligning to TRBD1. Germline values: CDR1 SGHDT, CDR2 YYEEEE. CDR3 length: 15 amino acids. With V trimmed by 4 bases and J by 3 bases, 7 bases remained unmatched. CDR3 region: CASSGLTGGEETQYF. CDR3 sequence (DNA): TGTGCCAGCAGCGGGCTGACAGGGGGGGAAGAGACCCAGTACTTC.

The rearrangement uses TRBV28 and TRBJ1-2; the match to TRBD1 covers 9 bases. With V trimmed by 2 bases and J by 4 bases, 5 bases remained unmatched. The CDR3 loop spans 15 amino acids. Germline assignment: CDR1 MDHEN and CDR2 SYDVKM. The CDR3 DNA is TGTGCCAGCAGTTTAACAGGGGGCGATAGCTATGGCTACACCTTC. This sequence encodes CASSLTGGDSYGYTF.

The rearrangement joins TRBV27 to TRBJ2-7; no firm D call. The length of the CDR3 is 16 residues. The V and J ends lost 10 bases and 3 bases respectively, with 25 bases between them. Germline V gene lookup returns CDR1 MNHEY and CDR2 SMNVEV (reference sequence). The chain's CDR3 is CATALPPRLAYYEQYF. The DNA of the CDR3 is TGTGCCACCGCCCTCCCCCCCAGGCTGGCCTACTACGAGCAGTACTTC.